This T cell receptor beta chain was observed in a study of shared clonotypes between healthy human individuals. The donors, all of them Caucasian adults, lived in Nashville, Tennessee. Study-wide findings and caveats: Sequencing depth was expected to affect clonotype sharing among donors.

A word on this clone: Its antigen is unidentified.

This CDR3 has 14 residues. Germline CDR1 and CDR2: SGHNT and YYREEE (reference sequence). Trimming stripped 2 bases from V and 10 bases from J, with 15 bases between. The assay was immunoSEQ multiplex PCR, and TCRdb's table has in-frame clones only and misses some. Of 300,000 to 400,000 clones listed, about 70% are singletons. The specimen was memory CD4+ T cells sorted from blood. Subset in this sample: CD45RA-negative fraction. The sequence came from a man aged 25-40 years in good health. The chain combines TRBV5-4 with TRBJ2-2; tentatively, D is TRBD2 (6 bases). The CDR3 DNA reads as TGTGCCAGCAGCTTCAGCCGGGGGAGAGAGGAGCTGTTTTTT. Protein: CASSFSRGREELFF.